This T cell receptor beta chain was sequenced in a study of T cell repertoires in cytomegalovirus infection. Overall study: Public TCR beta signatures provided an indication of both CMV infection and a matching HLA type. Study outcomes and limitations: Using cumulative public TCR beta family frequency, the authors identified those who carried CMV together with the relevant HLA. CMV-specific TCR beta clonotypes restricted by HLA-C were the ones dominating the ex vivo response.

MiXCR, applied by TCRdb to the reads, yields one record per CDR3 protein. The table includes 150,000 or so distinct CDR3 sequences, 23% detected once. Worth noting for this clonotype: Its antigen is as yet unknown.

With 2 bases removed from V and 2 bases from J, the gap between germline ends came to 11 bases. This CDR3 has 15 residues. CDR1 is SGHDT, CDR2 YYEEEE, per germline. This chain joins TRBV5-6 and TRBJ1-5, with no clear D. The sequenced material came from PBMCs. This TCR came from a human donor in good health (CMV status not recorded). Some clones in this sample may be carry-over from other donors' samples. The CDR3 DNA reads TGTGCCAGCAGCTTTGGGCGGTCCGGCAATCAGCCCCAGCATTTT. Its translation: CASSFGRSGNQPQHF.